The clone carrying this TCR beta chain was recorded once. The data originate from a study of blood T cell repertoires in COVID-19. Study background: Acute and convalescent COVID-19 samples came from the United States, Italy and Spain. From T cells, B-cell-depleted T cells, or PBMCs came the material, which was cDNA or gDNA.

Profiled with immunoSEQ multiplex PCR; TCRdb holds only in-frame clones, not every one. Here the sample spans around 260,000 clones, about 85% being singletons. The CDR3 length is 14 residues. Germline CDR1 and CDR2: SGHTA and FQGNSA. Trimming took off 7 bases at V and 10 bases at J, with 19 bases between the two ends. The clonotype originates from a human donor with COVID-19, enrolled during active disease. The donor label of this sample is uncertain. The V gene is TRBV7-2, the J gene TRBJ1-4; D is perhaps TRBD1 (5 bases). Sequences were obtained from peripheral blood. CDR3 in DNA: TGTGCCAGCACCTCCAGCTTATATCAGGGAAAACTGTTTTTT. Amino acid sequence: CASTSSLYQGKLFF. Full variable domain (rest looked up from reference TRBV7-2 and TRBJ1-4): GAGVSQSPSNKVTEKGKDVELRCDPISGHTALYWYRQSLGQGLEFLIYFQGNSAPDKSGLPSDRFSAERTGGSVSTLTIQRTQQEDSAVYLCASTSSLYQGKLFFGSGTQLSVL.